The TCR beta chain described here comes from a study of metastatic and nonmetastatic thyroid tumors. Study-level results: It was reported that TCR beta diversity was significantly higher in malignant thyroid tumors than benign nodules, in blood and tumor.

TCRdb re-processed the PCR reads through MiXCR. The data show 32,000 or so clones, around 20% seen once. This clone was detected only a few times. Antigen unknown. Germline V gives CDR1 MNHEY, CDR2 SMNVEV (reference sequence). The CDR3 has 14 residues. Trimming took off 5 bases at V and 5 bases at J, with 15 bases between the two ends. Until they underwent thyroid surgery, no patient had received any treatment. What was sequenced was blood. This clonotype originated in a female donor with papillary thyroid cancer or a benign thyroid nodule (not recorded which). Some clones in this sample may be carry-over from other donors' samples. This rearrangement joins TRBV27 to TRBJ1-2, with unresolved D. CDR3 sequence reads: CASSPAFSRYGYTF. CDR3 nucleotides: TGTGCCAGCAGTCCCGCATTCTCGAGGTATGGCTACACCTTC.